This TCR beta chain comes out of a study of T cells in Graves' hyperthyroidism and ophthalmopathy. Whole-study results and caveats: It was a median about 6 months before onset that the model predicted ophthalmopathy.

TCR beta CDR3 sequences were amplified from RNA transcripts. Carried out on the TCR CDR3, a first-round RT-PCR used the HTBI primer set. One entry per CDR3 protein, called by TCRdb with MiXCR from the multiplex PCR reads. In the table there are 550,000 to 700,000 distinct CDR3 sequences, around 42% of which are singletons. This clonotype was counted many times. The antigen remains undetermined. Input material: peripheral blood or thyroid tissue (not recorded which). The source of this sequence is an adult woman with Graves' disease, either hyperthyroidism or ophthalmopathy (not recorded which).

Here the CDR3 reads CASSLDDYGYTF. As DNA, the CDR3 is TGTGCCAGCAGCTTAGACGATTATGGCTACACCTTC. The chain joins TRBV11-2 to TRBJ1-2; D unclear. Germline V lookup: CDR1 SGHAT, CDR2 FQNNGV. V was trimmed by 0 bases and J by 5 bases, leaving 4 bases between them. The CDR3 runs 12 residues.